Listed below are T cell receptor beta chains from one sample, sequenced in a study of T cells in tuberculosis. Produced via immunoSEQ multiplex PCR; TCRdb's table is partial and in-frame only. The sample includes tens of thousands of clones, 92% of them seen just once. The starting material was PBMCs, obtained at tuberculosis diagnosis. These receptor sequences come from an adult with tuberculosis. Some clones in this sample may be carry-over from other donors' samples. Both conserved end residues are part of each CDR3. Each record gives: V gene, J gene, clone size, D gene, CDR3 DNA, CDR3 protein. The D gene is left open where the match is weak. A clone size is listed for some rows: how often the clone was seen (once, few, many), or a class if it is expanded.

V: TRBV2; J: TRBJ2-2; size: once; D: -; DNA: TGTGCCAGCAGTGAAAGGGGTGGCAAAAGGAGTAACACCGGGGAGCTGTTTTTT; CDR3: CASSERGGKRSNTGELFF
V: TRBV19; J: TRBJ1-2; size: -; D: -; DNA: TGTGCCAGTAGATCCTCCGACAGGCCCTATGGCTACACCTTC; CDR3: CASRSSDRPYGYTF
V: TRBV6-6; J: TRBJ1-5; size: -; D: -; DNA: TGTGCCAGCAGGGTACAGGGTTATAGCAATCAGCCCCAGCATTTT; CDR3: CASRVQGYSNQPQHF
V: TRBV5-5; J: TRBJ1-6; size: -; D: TRBD1; DNA: TGTGCCAGCAGCTTCCGACAGGGGGGTTCACCCCTCCACTTT; CDR3: CASSFRQGGSPLHF
V: TRBV27; J: TRBJ1-4; size: -; D: -; DNA: TGTGCCAGCAGTTTAATAGGGGGTTATGAAAAACTGTTTTTT; CDR3: CASSLIGGYEKLFF
V: TRBV18; J: TRBJ2-6; size: -; D: -; DNA: TGTGCCAGCTCACCACGTAGGACAGAGCATTCCTCTGGGGCCAACGTCCTGACTTTC; CDR3: CASSPRRTEHSSGANVLTF
V: TRBV7-9; J: TRBJ1-4; size: -; D: TRBD1; DNA: TGTGCCAGCAGCTCCCGCAGGGGGGATGAAAAACTGTTTTTT; CDR3: CASSSRRGDEKLFF
V: TRBV5-1; J: TRBJ2-1; size: -; D: TRBD2; DNA: TGCGCCAGCAGCTTGGAGCTAGCGGGGGGCCCCAATGAGCAGTTCTTC; CDR3: CASSLELAGGPNEQFF
V: TRBV19; J: TRBJ1-5; size: few; D: TRBD1; DNA: TGTGCCAGTAGTATAGGGACAGGGGGGGGACAGCCCCAGCATTTT; CDR3: CASSIGTGGGQPQHF
V: TRBV30; J: TRBJ1-2; size: -; D: TRBD1; DNA: TGTGCCTGGAGGGCCGGGGACAGCTATGGCTACACCTTC; CDR3: CAWRAGDSYGYTF
V: TRBV2; J: TRBJ1-1; size: -; D: -; DNA: TGTGCCAGCAGTGATACGGGCACTGAAGCTTTCTTT; CDR3: CASSDTGTEAFF
V: TRBV7-3; J: TRBJ2-1; size: -; D: TRBD2; DNA: TGTGCCAGCAGCTCCCCGACTAGCGGAAACAATGAGCAGTTCTTC; CDR3: CASSSPTSGNNEQFF
V: TRBV5-4; J: TRBJ2-5; size: -; D: TRBD2; DNA: TGTGCCAGCAGCTTGGATCGGGGGGGGCAAGAGACCCAGTACTTC; CDR3: CASSLDRGGQETQYF
V: TRBV7-2; J: TRBJ2-3; size: -; D: -; DNA: TGTGCCAGCAGCCCGGGACTCCATTCGGATACGCAGTATTTT; CDR3: CASSPGLHSDTQYF
V: TRBV29-1; J: TRBJ2-1; size: -; D: TRBD1; DNA: TGCAGCGTTGAAGATCTGGGGACAGGGCTTGTAGTCTCCTACAATGAGCAGTTCTTC; CDR3: CSVEDLGTGLVVSYNEQFF
V: TRBV18; J: TRBJ1-2; size: -; D: TRBD1; DNA: TGTGCCAGCTCACCACTCGGGACAGAAGGAAACTATGGCTACACCTTC; CDR3: CASSPLGTEGNYGYTF
V: TRBV6-6; J: TRBJ1-5; size: -; D: -; DNA: TGTGCCAGCAGCCTTTTATGGAGCACTTACAATCAGCCCCAGCATTTT; CDR3: CASSLLWSTYNQPQHF
V: TRBV27; J: TRBJ1-6; size: few; D: -; DNA: TGTGCCAGCAGTCGAATATCCGCAGGGTTGGATTCACCCCTCCACTTT; CDR3: CASSRISAGLDSPLHF
V: TRBV2; J: TRBJ2-7; size: -; D: -; DNA: TGTGCCAGCAGTGGAGGGAGGTACTCCTACGAGCAGTACTTC; CDR3: CASSGGRYSYEQYF
V: TRBV6-1; J: TRBJ1-5; size: once; D: -; DNA: TGTGCCAGCAGTGTTGTGGGGCTCAAATCCAATCAGCCCCAGCATTTT; CDR3: CASSVVGLKSNQPQHF
V: TRBV7-3; J: TRBJ2-2; size: -; D: TRBD1; DNA: TGTGCCAGCAGCCCACCTACAGGGGAAAACACCGGGGAGCTGTTTTTT; CDR3: CASSPPTGENTGELFF
V: TRBV19; J: TRBJ2-6; size: -; D: -; DNA: TGTGCCAGTAGACTAGGAACGGGGGCCAACGTCCTGACTTTC; CDR3: CASRLGTGANVLTF
V: TRBV18; J: TRBJ1-1; size: -; D: TRBD1; DNA: TGTGCCAGCTCACCACTTGGACAGGGGGCGGTAACTGAAGCTTTCTTT; CDR3: CASSPLGQGAVTEAFF
V: TRBV4-1; J: TRBJ2-7; size: -; D: TRBD2; DNA: TGCGCCAGCAGCCAAGATGTCGGGGGGTCACATTTTCGCGAGCAGTACTTC; CDR3: CASSQDVGGSHFREQYF
V: TRBV5-1; J: TRBJ2-1; size: -; D: -; DNA: TGCGCCAGCAGCCCGCGGACAGTTCTTTACAATGAGCAGTTCTTC; CDR3: CASSPRTVLYNEQFF
V: TRBV5-1; J: TRBJ1-6; size: -; D: -; DNA: TGCGCCAGCAGGCCTGGTCTGGGGCAGGGAGGCTCACCCCTCCACTTT; CDR3: CASRPGLGQGGSPLHF
V: TRBV10-1; J: TRBJ1-5; size: -; D: TRBD1; DNA: TGCGCCAGCCACCATTTTAAGGGACAGGAAGTCCGATTGGGTCAGCCCCAGCATTTT; CDR3: CASHHFKGQEVRLGQPQHF
V: TRBV19; J: TRBJ2-7; size: once; D: TRBD1; DNA: TGTGCCAGTAGGTCGACAGGGGGAGGTCGCGAGCAGTACTTC; CDR3: CASRSTGGGREQYF
V: TRBV5-1; J: TRBJ2-1; size: once; D: -; DNA: TGCGCCAGCAGCTTGGGGTCTGTCGCGGATGAGCAGTTCTTC; CDR3: CASSLGSVADEQFF
V: TRBV7-3; J: TRBJ2-2; size: -; D: -; DNA: TGTGCCAGCAGCTTAACCCCCAGGGCTATGGGCACCGGGGAGCTGTTTTTT; CDR3: CASSLTPRAMGTGELFF
V: TRBV27; J: TRBJ2-2; size: once; D: -; DNA: TGTGCCAGCAGTTTATACCTAACCGGGGAGCTGTTTTTT; CDR3: CASSLYLTGELFF
V: TRBV27; J: TRBJ1-2; size: -; D: -; DNA: TGTGCCAGCAGTTTATCTCCCGGGGGTGGGGGGAGCGGCTACACCTTC; CDR3: CASSLSPGGGGSGYTF
V: TRBV2; J: TRBJ1-4; size: once; D: -; DNA: TGTGCCAGCAGTGTTGAGGCGGGGGGTGGTGAAAAACTGTTTTTT; CDR3: CASSVEAGGGEKLFF
V: TRBV9; J: TRBJ1-2; size: -; D: TRBD1; DNA: TGTGCCAGCAGCGTAGGAGGGGGCAGGGGGTCGAACTATGGCTACACCTTC; CDR3: CASSVGGGRGSNYGYTF
V: TRBV7-8; J: TRBJ1-1; size: -; D: -; DNA: TGTGCCAGCAGACTTGCCCCTATGAACACTGAAGCTTTCTTT; CDR3: CASRLAPMNTEAFF
V: TRBV29-1; J: TRBJ2-6; size: -; D: -; DNA: TGCAGCGTTGGCGAAACAGGGACTGGGGCCAACGTCCTGACTTTC; CDR3: CSVGETGTGANVLTF
V: TRBV7-9; J: TRBJ2-7; size: -; D: -; DNA: TGTGCCAGCAGCCCCAGTGGGGGGGCTTCCTACGAGCAGTACTTC; CDR3: CASSPSGGASYEQYF
V: TRBV5-4; J: TRBJ2-7; size: -; D: TRBD2; DNA: TGTGCCAGCAGCCCCGGGACTAGCGGCTACGAGCAGTACTTC; CDR3: CASSPGTSGYEQYF
V: TRBV15; J: TRBJ1-5; size: -; D: TRBD1; DNA: TGTGCCACCAGCAGAGGGACAGGGGGGGGCGGATATAGCAATCAGCCCCAGCATTTT; CDR3: CATSRGTGGGGYSNQPQHF
V: TRBV7-8; J: TRBJ1-5; size: once; D: -; DNA: TGTGCCAGCAGCTTAATTATCAGGGGAGGGAATCAGCCCCAGCATTTT; CDR3: CASSLIIRGGNQPQHF
V: TRBV19; J: TRBJ1-2; size: -; D: TRBD1; DNA: TGTGCCAGTAGTTCTCCGGGACAGCGTCTCTATGGCTACACCTTC; CDR3: CASSSPGQRLYGYTF